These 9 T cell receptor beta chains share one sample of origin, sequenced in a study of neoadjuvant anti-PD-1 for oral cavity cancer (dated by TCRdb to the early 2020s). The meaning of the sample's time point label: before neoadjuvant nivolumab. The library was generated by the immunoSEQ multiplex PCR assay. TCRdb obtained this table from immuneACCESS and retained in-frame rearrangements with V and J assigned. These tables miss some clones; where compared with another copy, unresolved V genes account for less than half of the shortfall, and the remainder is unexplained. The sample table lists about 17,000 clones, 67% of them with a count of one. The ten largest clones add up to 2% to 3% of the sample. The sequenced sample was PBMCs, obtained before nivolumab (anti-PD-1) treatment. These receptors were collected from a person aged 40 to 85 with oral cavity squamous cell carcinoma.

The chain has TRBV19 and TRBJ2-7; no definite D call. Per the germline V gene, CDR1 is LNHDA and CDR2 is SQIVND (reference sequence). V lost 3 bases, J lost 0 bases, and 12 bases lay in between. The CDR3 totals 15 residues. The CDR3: CASSIDSASSYEQYF. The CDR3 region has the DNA TGTGCCAGTAGTATCGATTCCGCCAGCTCCTACGAGCAGTACTTC.

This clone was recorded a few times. The DNA for the CDR3 is TGTGCCAGCAGTTTAGGGACGGACCATACCCAGTACTTC. This translates into CASSLGTDHTQYF. The chain is built from TRBV27 and TRBJ2-5; possibly TRBD1 or TRBD2 for D (5 bases each). CDR3 length: 13 amino acids. Germline CDR1 MNHEY, CDR2 SMNVEV (reference sequence). V was cut by 2 bases and J by 8 bases, with 12 bases left in between.

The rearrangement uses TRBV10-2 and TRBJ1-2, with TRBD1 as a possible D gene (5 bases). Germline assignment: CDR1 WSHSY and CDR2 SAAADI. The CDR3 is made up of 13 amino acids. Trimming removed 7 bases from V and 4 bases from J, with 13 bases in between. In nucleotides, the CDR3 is TGCGCCAGCACGGGCAGGGCGAGCTATGGCTACACCTTC. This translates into CASTGRASYGYTF.

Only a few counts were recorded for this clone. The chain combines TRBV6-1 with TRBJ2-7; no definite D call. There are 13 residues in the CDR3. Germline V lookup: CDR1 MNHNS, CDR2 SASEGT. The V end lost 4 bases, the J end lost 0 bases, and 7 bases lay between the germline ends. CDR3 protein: CASSVGTSYEQYF. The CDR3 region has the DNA TGTGCCAGCAGTGTCGGCACCTCCTACGAGCAGTACTTC.

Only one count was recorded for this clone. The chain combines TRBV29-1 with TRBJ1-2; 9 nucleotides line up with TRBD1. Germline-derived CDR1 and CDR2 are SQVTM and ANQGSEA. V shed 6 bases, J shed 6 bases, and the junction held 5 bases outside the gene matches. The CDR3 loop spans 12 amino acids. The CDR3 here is CSVGQGGHGYTF. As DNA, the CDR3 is TGCAGCGTGGGACAGGGAGGTCATGGCTACACCTTC.

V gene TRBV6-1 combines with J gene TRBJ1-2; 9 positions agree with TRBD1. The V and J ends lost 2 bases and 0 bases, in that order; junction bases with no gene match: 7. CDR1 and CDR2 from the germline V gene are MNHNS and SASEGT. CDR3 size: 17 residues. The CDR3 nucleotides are TGTGCCAGCAGTGAAACACAAGGACAGGGGACTAACTATGGCTACACCTTC. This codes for CASSETQGQGTNYGYTF.

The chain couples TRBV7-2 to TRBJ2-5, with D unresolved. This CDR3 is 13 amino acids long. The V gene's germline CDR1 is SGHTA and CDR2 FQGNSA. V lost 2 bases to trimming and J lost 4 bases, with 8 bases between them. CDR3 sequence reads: CASSLMSSETQYF. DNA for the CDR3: TGTGCCAGCAGCTTAATGAGTTCAGAGACCCAGTACTTC.

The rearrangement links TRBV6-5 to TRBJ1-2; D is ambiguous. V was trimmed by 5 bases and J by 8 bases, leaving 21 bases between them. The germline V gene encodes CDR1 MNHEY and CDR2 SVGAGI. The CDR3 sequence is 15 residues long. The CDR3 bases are TGTGCCAGCAGTCTTTATGGGCCTTCAACCGAAGGCTACACCTTC. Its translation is CASSLYGPSTEGYTF.

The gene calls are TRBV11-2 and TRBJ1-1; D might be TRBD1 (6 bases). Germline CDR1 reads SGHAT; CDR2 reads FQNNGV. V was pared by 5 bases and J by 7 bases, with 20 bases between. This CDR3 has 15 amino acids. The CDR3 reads CASSRGAESTREAFF. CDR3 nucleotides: TGTGCCAGCAGCAGGGGGGCGGAATCCACCCGTGAAGCTTTCTTT.